This T cell receptor beta chain is drawn from a study of cytomegalovirus exposure and HLA in healthy donors. Study details: Later analysis reported that the 130 or so validation repertoires shared the platform of the approximately 670 first-cohort repertoires.

Notes on this clone: Its antigen is as yet unknown. Other nucleotide sequences from this sample produce the same CDR3.

Broader study findings: Investigators reported 164 TCR beta chains as tied to cytomegalovirus.

V trimming: 6 bases; J trimming: 5 bases; junction bases outside the gene matches: 4. This CDR3 has 13 amino acids. From germline, CDR1 is MNHEY and CDR2 SVGAGI. Generated by immunoSEQ multiplex PCR, the TCRdb table keeps only in-frame clones and is missing some. The sample lists 90,000 or so clones, around 85% occurring once. The validation cohort, a group of some 120 subjects, included the donors and was separate from the approximately 680-subject first cohort. Sequencing used PBMCs. V is TRBV6-5 and J is TRBJ2-7; 10 nucleotides match TRBD1. The sequence derives from a man between 18 and 29 years old in good health and CMV-seropositive. CDR3 protein: CASSRDRGHEQYF. CDR3 DNA: TGTGCCAGCAGCCGGGACAGGGGCCACGAGCAGTACTTC.